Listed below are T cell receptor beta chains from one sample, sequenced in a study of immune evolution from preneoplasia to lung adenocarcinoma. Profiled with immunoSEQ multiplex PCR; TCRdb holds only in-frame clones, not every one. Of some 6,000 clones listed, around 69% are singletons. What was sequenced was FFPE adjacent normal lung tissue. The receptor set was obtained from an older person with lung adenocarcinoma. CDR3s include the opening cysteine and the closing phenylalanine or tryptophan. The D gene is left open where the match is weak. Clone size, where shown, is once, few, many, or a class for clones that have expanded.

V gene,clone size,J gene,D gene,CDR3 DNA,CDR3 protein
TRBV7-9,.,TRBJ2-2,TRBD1,TGTGCCAGCAGCTTTCCGGGACAGGGGGTGAACACCGGGGAGCTGTTTTTT,CASSFPGQGVNTGELFF
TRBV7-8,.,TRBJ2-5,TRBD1,TGTGCCAGCAGCTTAGGACAGGGGGCAGGAGAGACCCAGTACTTC,CASSLGQGAGETQYF
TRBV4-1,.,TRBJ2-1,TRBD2,TGCGCCAGCAGTTATAGACTAGCGGATCACAATGAGCAGTTCTTC,CASSYRLADHNEQFF
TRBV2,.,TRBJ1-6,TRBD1,TGTGCCAGCGGTCGAGCCGGGACAGACTATAATTCACCCCTCCACTTT,CASGRAGTDYNSPLHF
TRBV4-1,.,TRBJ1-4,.,TGCGCCAGCAGTCCACGGGCCAGGGAAGAAAAACTGTTTTTT,CASSPRAREEKLFF
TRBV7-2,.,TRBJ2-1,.,TGTGCCAGCAGCTTAGGGAGGGGGTTCTACAATGAGCAGTTCTTC,CASSLGRGFYNEQFF
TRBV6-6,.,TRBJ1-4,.,TGTGCCAGCAGTCTGCTAGAAAAACTGTTTTTT,CASSLLEKLFF
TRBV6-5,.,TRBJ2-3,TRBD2,TGTGCCAGCAGTTACTCGGGGGGGGTTTCATATACGCAGTATTTT,CASSYSGGVSYTQYF
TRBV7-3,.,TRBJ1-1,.,TGTGCCAGCAGCTTATCCCGGAACACTGAAACTTTCTTT,CASSLSRNTETFF
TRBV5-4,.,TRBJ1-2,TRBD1,TGTGCCAGCAGCGATACAGGGGGCCGCTATGGCTACACCTTC,CASSDTGGRYGYTF
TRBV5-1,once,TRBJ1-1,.,TGCGCCAGCAGCCCTGTGACGGGGACTGAAGCTTTCTTT,CASSPVTGTEAFF
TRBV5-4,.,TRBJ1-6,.,TGTGCCAGCAAGGGACATGCCTATAATTCACCCCTCCACTTT,CASKGHAYNSPLHF
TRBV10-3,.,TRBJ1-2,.,TGTGCCATCACCCCGTCCCCCGGCTACACCTTC,CAITPSPGYTF
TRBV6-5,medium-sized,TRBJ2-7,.,TGTGCCAGCAGTTACGTGGGGGCCTACGAGCAGTACTTC,CASSYVGAYEQYF
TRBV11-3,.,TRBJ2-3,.,TGTGCCAGCAGCGACAGGTGGAGCACAGATACGCAGTATTTT,CASSDRWSTDTQYF
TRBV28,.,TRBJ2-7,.,TGTGCCAGCAGTTTATCGGGACAAGGATCGGTCTTGGACTTC,CASSLSGQGSVLDF